This entry concerns a single T cell receptor (beta chain). This sample was included in a study of CD8 T cells in Susac syndrome. Study-level background: Patients with Susac syndrome had blood drawn and were at that point therapy-naive, on corticosteroids, or on intravenous immunoglobulin alone.

A quantity of about 0.45 to 1 ug RNA underwent reverse transcription using random hexamers. The CDR3 of TCR beta was amplified by immunoSEQ multiplex PCR across 54 Vbeta and 13 Jbeta. TCRdb used MiXCR to reprocess the immunoSEQ multiplex PCR reads, holding one entry per CDR3 protein. This repertoire shows around 110,000 distinct CDR3 sequences, roughly 94% found once; its top ten account for 0.41%. Germline trimming cut 0 bases from V and 2 bases from J; bases unmatched to any gene: 2. CDR3 length: 17 residues. Germline V gene data show CDR1 as MNHEY and CDR2 as SVGAGI. FACS enriched CD8+ TEMRA cells, while bulk CD8+ and CD4+ were negatively isolated.

This receptor was taken from a human donor with Susac syndrome. The genes are TRBV6-5 and TRBJ2-3, with 13 bases identical to TRBD2. Sequenced sample: CD8+ T cells from PBMCs. The CDR3 sequence is CASSYSTSGGFTDTQYF. The CDR3 DNA is TGTGCCAGCAGTTACTCGACTAGCGGGGGGTTCACAGATACGCAGTATTTT.